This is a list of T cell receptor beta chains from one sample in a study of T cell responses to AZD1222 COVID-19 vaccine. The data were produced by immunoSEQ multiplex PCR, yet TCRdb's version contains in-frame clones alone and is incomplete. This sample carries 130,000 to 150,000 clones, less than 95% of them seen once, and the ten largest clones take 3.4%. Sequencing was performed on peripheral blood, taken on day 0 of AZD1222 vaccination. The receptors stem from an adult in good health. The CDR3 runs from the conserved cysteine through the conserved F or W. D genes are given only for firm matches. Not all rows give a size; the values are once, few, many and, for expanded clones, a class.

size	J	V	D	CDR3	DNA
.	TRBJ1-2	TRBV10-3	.	CAIGNGWGYTF	TGTGCCATCGGAAACGGGTGGGGCTACACCTTC
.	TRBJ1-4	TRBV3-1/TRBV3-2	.	CASSQDRQFYEKLFF	TGTGCCAGCAGCCAGGACCGACAGTTTTATGAAAAACTGTTTTTT
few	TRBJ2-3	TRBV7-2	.	CASSSRILPTDTQYF	TGTGCCAGCAGCTCGCGTATACTCCCCACAGATACGCAGTATTTT
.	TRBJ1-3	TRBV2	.	CASSEGANTIYF	TGTGCCAGCAGTGAAGGAGCAAACACCATATATTTT
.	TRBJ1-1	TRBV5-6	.	CASSFPTGDTEAFF	TGTGCCAGCAGCTTCCCCACGGGGGACACTGAAGCTTTCTTT
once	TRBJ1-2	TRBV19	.	CASSPGFSGRSYGYTF	TGTGCCAGTAGCCCCGGGTTTTCGGGGCGAAGCTATGGCTACACCTTC
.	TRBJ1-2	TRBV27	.	CASSLTAQVKGYTF	TGTGCCAGCAGTTTAACGGCCCAAGTTAAGGGCTACACCTTC
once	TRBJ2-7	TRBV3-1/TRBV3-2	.	CASSHRVYEQYF	TGTGCCAGCAGCCACAGGGTCTACGAGCAGTACTTC
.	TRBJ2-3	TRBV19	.	CASSIGIGVGDTQYF	TGTGCCAGTAGTATAGGTATCGGGGTTGGAGATACGCAGTATTTT
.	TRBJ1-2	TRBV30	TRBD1	CAWSVRQGADGYTF	TGTGCCTGGAGTGTTAGACAGGGGGCGGATGGCTACACCTTC
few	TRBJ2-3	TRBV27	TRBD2	CASSGPSGSAADTQYF	TGTGCCAGCAGTGGGCCCAGCGGGAGTGCCGCAGATACGCAGTATTTT
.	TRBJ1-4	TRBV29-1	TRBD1	CSVELTGLNEKLFF	TGCAGCGTGGAACTGACAGGGCTTAATGAAAAACTGTTTTTT
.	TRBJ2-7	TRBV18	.	CASSPGANRNEQYF	TGTGCCAGCTCCCCGGGGGCGAACAGAAACGAGCAGTACTTC
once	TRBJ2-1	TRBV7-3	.	CASSLTGYRVSYNEQFF	TGTGCCAGCAGCTTAACTGGGTACAGGGTCTCCTACAATGAGCAGTTCTTC
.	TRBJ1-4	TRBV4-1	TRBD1	CASSQTLQGASTNEKLFF	TGCGCCAGCAGCCAAACCTTACAGGGGGCCTCAACTAATGAAAAACTGTTTTTT
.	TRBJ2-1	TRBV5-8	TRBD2	CASSFGLAGGPDYNEQFF	TGTGCCAGCAGCTTTGGACTAGCGGGGGGGCCCGACTACAATGAGCAGTTCTTC
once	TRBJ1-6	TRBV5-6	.	CASSFQQGHRGAYNSPLHF	TGTGCCAGCAGTTTCCAACAGGGCCACCGAGGGGCCTATAATTCACCCCTCCACTTT
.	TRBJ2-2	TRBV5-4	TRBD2	CASSLKFRGLAGVNTGELFF	TGTGCCAGCAGCTTAAAGTTTCGAGGACTAGCGGGAGTCAACACCGGGGAGCTGTTTTTT
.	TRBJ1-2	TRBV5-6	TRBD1	CASSWGTGVRDGYTF	TGTGCCAGCAGCTGGGGGACAGGGGTTCGAGATGGCTACACCTTC
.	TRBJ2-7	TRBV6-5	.	CASSYPRDGGPYEQYF	TGTGCCAGCAGTTACCCCCGGGATGGGGGGCCTTACGAGCAGTACTTC
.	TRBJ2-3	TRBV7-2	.	CASSPKDTQYF	TGTGCCAGCAGCCCCAAGGATACGCAGTATTTT
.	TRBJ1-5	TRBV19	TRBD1	CASTTGNQPQHF	TGTGCCAGTACGACAGGGAATCAGCCCCAGCATTTT
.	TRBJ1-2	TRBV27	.	CASSNSGTPYGYTF	TGTGCCAGCAGTAATTCCGGGACACCTTATGGCTACACCTTC
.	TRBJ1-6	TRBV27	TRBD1	CASSLSRQGNSPLHF	TGTGCCAGCAGTTTATCCCGACAGGGTAATTCACCCCTCCACTTT
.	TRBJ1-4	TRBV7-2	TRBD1	CASSPGGGRHEKLFF	TGTGCCAGCAGCCCAGGGGGGGGGAGGCACGAAAAACTGTTTTTT
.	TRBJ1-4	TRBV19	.	CASSMGPASEKLFF	TGTGCCAGTAGTATGGGGCCAGCTAGCGAAAAACTGTTTTTT
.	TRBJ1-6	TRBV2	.	CASSAGSDSPLHF	TGTGCCAGCAGTGCAGGGAGTGACTCACCCCTCCACTTT
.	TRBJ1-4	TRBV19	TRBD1	CASSIDTSPRGHEKLFF	TGTGCCAGTAGTATAGATACATCGCCCAGGGGGCATGAAAAACTGTTTTTT
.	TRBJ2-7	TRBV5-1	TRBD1	CASSLSWDRGLWEQYF	TGCGCCAGCAGCTTGTCATGGGACAGGGGGCTTTGGGAGCAGTACTTC
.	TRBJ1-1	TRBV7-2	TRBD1	CASSLVLAGTANTEAFF	TGTGCCAGCAGCTTAGTTCTAGCCGGGACAGCGAACACTGAAGCTTTCTTT
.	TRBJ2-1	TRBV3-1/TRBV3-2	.	CASSQRNEQFF	TGTGCCAGCAGCCAGCGCAATGAGCAGTTCTTC
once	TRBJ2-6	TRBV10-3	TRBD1	CAISEPNTGGGANVLTF	TGTGCCATCAGTGAGCCAAATACAGGGGGTGGGGCCAACGTCCTGACTTTC
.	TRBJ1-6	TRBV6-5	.	CASSYLGDADNSPLHF	TGTGCCAGCAGTTACCTTGGGGACGCCGATAATTCACCCCTCCACTTT
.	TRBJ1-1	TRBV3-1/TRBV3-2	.	CASSQMPGTEAFF	TGTGCCAGCAGCCAAATGCCAGGCACTGAAGCTTTCTTT
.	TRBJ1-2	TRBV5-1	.	CASSLGADYGYTF	TGCGCCAGCAGCTTGGGGGCGGACTATGGCTACACCTTC
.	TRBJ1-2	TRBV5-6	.	CASSLGQWTNYGYTF	TGTGCCAGCAGCTTGGGCCAGTGGACTAACTATGGCTACACCTTC
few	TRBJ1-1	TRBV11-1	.	CASSFNDEIGGSGAFF	TGTGCCAGCAGTTTTAATGATGAGATAGGGGGAAGTGGAGCTTTCTTT
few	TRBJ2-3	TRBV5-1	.	CASSLQGADTQYF	TGCGCCAGCAGCTTGCAGGGTGCAGATACGCAGTATTTT
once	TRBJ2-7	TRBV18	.	CASSPGRSYEQYF	TGTGCCAGCTCACCGGGGCGGTCCTACGAGCAGTACTTC
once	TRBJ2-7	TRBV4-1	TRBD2	CASSQLAGETYEQYF	TGCGCCAGCAGTCAACTAGCGGGGGAAACCTACGAGCAGTACTTC
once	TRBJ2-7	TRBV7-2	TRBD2	CASSVRASGDYEQYF	TGTGCCAGCAGCGTCAGGGCTAGCGGGGACTACGAGCAGTACTTC
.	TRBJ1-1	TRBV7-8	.	CASREAFF	TGTGCCAGTCGAGAAGCTTTCTTT
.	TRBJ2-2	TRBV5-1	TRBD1	CASSLRGQDTGELFF	TGCGCCAGCAGCTTAAGGGGGCAGGACACCGGGGAGCTGTTTTTT
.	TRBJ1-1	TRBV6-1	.	CASSEAGEGTEAFF	TGTGCCAGCAGTGAAGCGGGGGAGGGCACTGAAGCTTTCTTT
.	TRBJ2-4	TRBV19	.	CASTPTGNIQYF	TGTGCCAGTACCCCGACCGGGAACATTCAGTACTTC
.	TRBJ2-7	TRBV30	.	CAWGNGDFLTYEQYF	TGTGCCTGGGGGAACGGGGATTTTCTTACCTACGAGCAGTACTTC